The 7 T cell receptor beta chains given below trace back to one sample, sequenced in a study of T cell responses to AZD1222 COVID-19 vaccine. Method: immunoSEQ multiplex PCR; TCRdb's copy keeps in-frame clones and lacks some. There are tens of thousands of clones in the sample; roughly 87% occur only once, and around 10% lies in the top ten. The material sequenced was peripheral blood, taken 28 days after the second AZD1222 dose. The receptors come from an adult who received the AZD1222 COVID-19 vaccine.

The chain has TRBV6-2 or TRBV6-3 and TRBJ1-5; D is unresolved. V shed 6 bases and J shed 5 bases, with 14 bases lying between them. Germline CDR1 reads MNHEY; CDR2 reads SVGEGT. The CDR3 runs to 14 residues. CDR3 nucleotide sequence: TGTGCCAGCAGCAACCTCAGAGGCTATCAGCCCCAGCATTTT. Translation: CASSNLRGYQPQHF.

A few counts support this clone. The chain joins TRBV7-9 to TRBJ2-7; tentatively, D is TRBD1 or TRBD2 (5 bases each). Trimming took off 8 bases at V and 5 bases at J, with 13 bases between the two ends. The CDR3 runs 12 residues. The germline CDR1 and CDR2 sequences are SEHNR and FQNEAQ (reference sequence). The CDR3 nucleotides are TGTGCCAGCCGCTCGGGGCTGAACGAGCAGTACTTC. Translation gives CASRSGLNEQYF.

The chain links TRBV6-1 to TRBJ1-5; no clear D. The germline gives CDR1 MNHNS, CDR2 SASEGT. The CDR3 is 15 residues long. Trimming pared 2 bases from V and 0 bases from J, leaving 8 bases between. Here the CDR3 DNA reads TGTGCCAGCAGTGAACGGGAAGGTAGCAATCAGCCCCAGCATTTT. Amino acid sequence: CASSEREGSNQPQHF.

The table lists this clone with a count of one. V gene TRBV7-2 combines with J gene TRBJ1-2; possibly TRBD1 for D (5 bases). The length of the CDR3 is 16 residues. Trimming shortened V by 2 bases and J by 4 bases, and 17 bases separated the two germline ends. The germline V gene has CDR1 SGHTA and CDR2 FQGNSA. The CDR3 DNA follows: TGTGCCAGCAGCTTATCATCCCTCCCGGGGGGCTATGGCTACACCTTC. It codes for CASSLSSLPGGYGYTF. The whole variable domain, remainder taken from reference TRBV7-2 and TRBJ1-2, is GAGVSQSPSNKVTEKGKDVELRCDPISGHTALYWYRQSLGQGLEFLIYFQGNSAPDKSGLPSDRFSAERTGGSVSTLTIQRTQQEDSAVYLCASSLSSLPGGYGYTFGSGTRLTVV.

This rearrangement joins TRBV4-3 to TRBJ1-1; D is uncertain. Between the trimmed V and J ends, which lost 4 bases and 8 bases, there was a span of 17 bases. Germline values: CDR1 LGHNA, CDR2 YSLEER. The CDR3 has 14 amino acids. CDR3 protein: CASSPQDLPYEAFF. CDR3 bases: TGCGCCAGCAGCCCCCAGGATCTCCCTTACGAAGCTTTCTTT.

The J gene is TRBJ2-7, the V gene TRBV28; D perhaps matches TRBD2 (6 bases). The ends were cut back, 3 bases at V and 2 bases at J, with 8 bases in the middle. CDR1 and CDR2 (germline): MDHEN, SYDVKM. There are 13 residues in the CDR3. CDR3 sequence (DNA): TGTGCCAGCAGTTTGGGCGGGACCTACGAGCAGTACTTC. Residues: CASSLGGTYEQYF.

The chain uses TRBV29-1 and TRBJ2-2, with TRBD1 identical over 8 bases. V dropped 5 bases and J dropped 5; count of bases not matched to a gene: 7. From germline, CDR1 is SQVTM and CDR2 ANQGSEA. The CDR3 runs 14 residues. CDR3 DNA sequence: TGCAGCGTTCGACAGGGGTGGAGGACCGGGGAGCTGTTTTTT. Residues: CSVRQGWRTGELFF.